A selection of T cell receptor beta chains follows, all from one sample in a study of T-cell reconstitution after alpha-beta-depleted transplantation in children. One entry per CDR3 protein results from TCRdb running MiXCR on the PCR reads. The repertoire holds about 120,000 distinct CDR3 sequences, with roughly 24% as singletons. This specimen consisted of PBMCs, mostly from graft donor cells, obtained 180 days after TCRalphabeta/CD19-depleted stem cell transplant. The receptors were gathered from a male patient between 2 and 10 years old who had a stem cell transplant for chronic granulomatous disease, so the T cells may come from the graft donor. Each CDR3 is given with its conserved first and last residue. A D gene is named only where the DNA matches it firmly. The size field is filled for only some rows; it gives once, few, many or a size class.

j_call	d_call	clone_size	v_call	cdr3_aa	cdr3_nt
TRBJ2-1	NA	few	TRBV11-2	CASSSFREQFF	TGTGCCAGCAGCTCTTTTCGAGAGCAGTTCTTC
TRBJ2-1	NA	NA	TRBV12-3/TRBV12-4	CASSPSISSSYNEQFF	TGTGCCAGCAGTCCCTCGATTAGCAGCTCCTACAATGAGCAGTTCTTC
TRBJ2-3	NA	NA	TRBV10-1	CASSMSALTDTQYF	TGCGCCAGCAGTATGAGCGCCCTTACAGATACGCAGTATTTT
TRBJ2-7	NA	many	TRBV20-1	CSARWGSYPYEQYF	TGCAGTGCTAGGTGGGGCTCCTACCCCTACGAGCAGTACTTC
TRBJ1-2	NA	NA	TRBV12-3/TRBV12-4	CASSFNGEGSNGYTF	TGTGCCAGCAGTTTTAATGGGGAGGGATCGAATGGCTACACCTTC
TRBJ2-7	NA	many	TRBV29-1	CSVVGSNEQYF	TGCAGCGTTGTCGGGAGCAACGAGCAGTACTTC
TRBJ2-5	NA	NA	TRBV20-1	CSPLQGGVRETQYF	TGCAGTCCCCTCCAGGGGGGGGTTCGGGAGACCCAGTACTTC
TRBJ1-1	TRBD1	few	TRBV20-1	CSAGGQGDTEAFF	TGCAGTGCTGGGGGACAGGGAGACACTGAAGCTTTCTTT
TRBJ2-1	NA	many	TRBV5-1	CASSSTVFNEQFF	TGCGCCAGCAGCTCGACAGTTTTCAATGAGCAGTTCTTC
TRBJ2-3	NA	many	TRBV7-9	CASSLGLLGGSTDTQYF	TGTGCCAGCAGCTTAGGGTTGCTAGGAGGAAGCACAGATACGCAGTATTTT
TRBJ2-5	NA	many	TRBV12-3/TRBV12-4	CARIGQRSQETQYF	TGTGCCAGGATAGGTCAGCGGTCACAAGAGACCCAGTACTTC
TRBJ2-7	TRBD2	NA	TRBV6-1	CASSRTSGSIYEQYF	TGTGCCAGCAGCCGGACTAGCGGGAGTATCTACGAGCAGTACTTC
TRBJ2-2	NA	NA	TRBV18	CASSPDRRGELFF	TGTGCCAGCTCACCCGACAGGCGCGGGGAGCTGTTTTTT
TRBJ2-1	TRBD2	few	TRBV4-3	CASSQGTSGSYEQFF	TGCGCCAGCAGCCAAGGGACTAGCGGGAGCTATGAGCAGTTCTTC
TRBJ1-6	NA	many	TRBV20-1	CSAKSQEFYNSPLHF	TGCAGTGCTAAAAGCCAGGAATTCTATAATTCACCCCTCCACTTT
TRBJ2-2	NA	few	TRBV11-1	CASSPLSPGTYSRGNTGELFF	TGTGCCAGCAGCCCCCTAAGCCCCGGGACATACAGCCGTGGAAACACCGGGGAGCTGTTTTTT
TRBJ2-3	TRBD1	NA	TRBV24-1	CATSEGQGTDTQYF	TGTGCCACCAGTGAGGGACAGGGGACAGATACGCAGTATTTT
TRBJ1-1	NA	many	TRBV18	CASSPPSGNLNTEAFF	TGTGCCAGCTCACCACCCTCAGGTAACTTGAACACTGAAGCTTTCTTT
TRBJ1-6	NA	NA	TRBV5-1	CASSLRDRNSPLHF	TGCGCCAGCAGCCTCCGGGACCGCAATTCACCCCTCCACTTT
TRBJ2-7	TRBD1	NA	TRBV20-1	CSARDMGQGPYEQYF	TGCAGTGCTAGAGATATGGGACAGGGTCCCTACGAGCAGTACTTC
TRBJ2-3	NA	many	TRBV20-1	CSAEDAPTDTQYF	TGCAGTGCAGAGGACGCACCCACAGATACGCAGTATTTT
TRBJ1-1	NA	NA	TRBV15	CATSIPGHSEAFF	TGTGCCACCAGCATACCGGGACATTCTGAAGCTTTCTTT
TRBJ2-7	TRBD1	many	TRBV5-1	CASSWDRAEQYF	TGCGCCAGCAGCTGGGACAGGGCCGAGCAGTACTTC
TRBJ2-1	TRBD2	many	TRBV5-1	CASSLLPPSSGMSYNEQFF	TGCGCCAGCAGCTTGTTGCCACCAAGTAGCGGGATGTCCTACAATGAGCAGTTCTTC
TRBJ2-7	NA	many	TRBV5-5	CASSLSTPFYEQYF	TGTGCCAGCAGCCTGTCCACACCTTTCTACGAGCAGTACTTC
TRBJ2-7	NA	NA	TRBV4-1	CASSQTGHPYEQYF	TGCGCCAGCAGCCAAACAGGTCACCCCTACGAGCAGTACTTC
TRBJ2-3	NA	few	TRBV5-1	CASTPGWTTSTDTQYF	TGCGCCAGCACTCCTGGGTGGACGACCTCCACAGATACGCAGTATTTT
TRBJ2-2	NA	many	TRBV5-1	CASSFGSGERTGELFF	TGCGCCAGCAGCTTCGGCAGTGGGGAACGGACCGGGGAGCTGTTTTTT
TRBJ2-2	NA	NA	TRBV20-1	CSARGLERELFF	TGCAGTGCTAGAGGTTTGGAGAGAGAGCTGTTTTTT
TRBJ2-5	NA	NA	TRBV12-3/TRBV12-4	CASSYTGQETQYF	TGTGCCAGCAGTTATACAGGGCAGGAGACCCAGTACTTC
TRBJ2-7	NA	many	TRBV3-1	CASSQDTGSYEQYF	TGTGCCAGCAGCCAAGATACCGGGTCCTACGAGCAGTACTTC
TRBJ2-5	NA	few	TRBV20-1	CSARRPSAGAGETQYF	TGCAGTGCTAGACGCCCTAGCGCGGGGGCCGGAGAGACCCAGTACTTC
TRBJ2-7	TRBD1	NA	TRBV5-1	CASSLAGGQELYEQYF	TGCGCCAGCAGCTTGGCCGGAGGACAGGAACTCTACGAGCAGTACTTC
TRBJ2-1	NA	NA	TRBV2	CASSEEAGNEQFF	TGTGCCAGCAGTGAGGAGGCGGGCAATGAGCAGTTCTTC
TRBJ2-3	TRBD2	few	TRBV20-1	CSGAGGDTQYF	TGCAGTGGGGCGGGGGGAGATACGCAGTATTTT
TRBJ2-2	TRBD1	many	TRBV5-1	CASRGIRGQSGELFF	TGCGCCAGCAGGGGAATCAGGGGGCAAAGCGGGGAGCTGTTTTTT
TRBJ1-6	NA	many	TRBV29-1	CSVPTGPPNSPLHF	TGCAGCGTTCCGACAGGTCCCCCGAATTCACCCCTCCACTTT
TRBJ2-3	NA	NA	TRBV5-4	CASSLGRTDTDTQYF	TGTGCCAGCAGCTTGGGGAGGACAGATACAGATACGCAGTATTTT
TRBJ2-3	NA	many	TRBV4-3	CASSHRDADTQYF	TGCGCCAGCAGCCATCGGGATGCAGATACGCAGTATTTT
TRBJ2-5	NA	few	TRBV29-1	CSVGEKETQYF	TGCAGCGTCGGGGAAAAAGAGACCCAGTACTTC
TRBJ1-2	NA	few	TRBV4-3	CASSQGQNYGYTF	TGCGCCAGCAGCCAAGGACAGAACTATGGCTACACCTTC
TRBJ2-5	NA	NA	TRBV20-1	CSARGQSQETQYF	TGCAGTGCTAGAGGGCAGAGCCAAGAGACCCAGTACTTC